This T cell receptor beta chain was sequenced for a study of blood T cell repertoires in COVID-19. Per germline, CDR1 LGHDT and CDR2 YNNKEL (reference sequence). There are 17 residues in the CDR3. Between the trimmed V and J ends, which lost 4 bases and 0 bases, there was a span of 16 bases. Produced via immunoSEQ multiplex PCR; TCRdb's table is partial and in-frame only. The sample holds 150,000 to 200,000 clones, roughly nine tenths seen once. Seattle's enrolled individuals joined amid active infection and were then monitored longitudinally. This clone has just one count. This receptor was identified in a woman in her sixties with COVID-19, enrolled during active disease. The V and J genes are TRBV3-1 (or the pseudogene TRBV3-2) and TRBJ1-3; D is perhaps TRBD1 (5 bases). Sequencing was done on a sample of peripheral blood. This CDR3 reads CASSREQGRSSGNTIYF. The CDR3 coding sequence is TGTGCCAGCAGCCGAGAGCAGGGCCGAAGCTCTGGAAACACCATATATTTT.